This T cell receptor beta chain was retrieved from a study of cytomegalovirus exposure and HLA in healthy donors. The PCR had 60 Vbeta and 13 Jbeta primers. Produced via immunoSEQ multiplex PCR; TCRdb's table is partial and in-frame only. The sample includes approximately 210,000 clones, roughly three quarters seen only once; the top ten take about 0.36%. The V gene's germline CDR1 is SGHRS and CDR2 YFSETQ. The CDR3 has 14 amino acids. Trimming left V 0 bases short and J 0 bases short, with 7 bases between. With respect to this clone: What it binds is unknown.

Study results and limitations: The study carried out a later analysis of TCR beta sequences. It associated 15,000 to 20,000 of them with specific HLA alleles at a false discovery rate of 0.05. Previous analysis showed most TCR beta V segments were productive about 87% or about 30% of the time.

The TCR was taken from a male donor in good health and CMV-seropositive. The J gene is TRBJ2-7, the V gene TRBV5-1, with unresolved D. The sequencing sample was made of PBMCs. This chain's CDR3 is CASSLESSSYEQYF. The CDR3 coding sequence is TGCGCCAGCAGCTTGGAGTCTAGCTCCTACGAGCAGTACTTC. The entire variable domain, with the rest obtained from reference TRBV5-1 and TRBJ2-7, is as follows: KAGVTQTPRYLIKTRGQQVTLSCSPISGHRSVSWYQQTPGQGLQFLFEYFSETQRNKGNFPGRFSGRQFSNSRSEMNVSTLELGDSALYLCASSLESSSYEQYFGPGTRLTVT.